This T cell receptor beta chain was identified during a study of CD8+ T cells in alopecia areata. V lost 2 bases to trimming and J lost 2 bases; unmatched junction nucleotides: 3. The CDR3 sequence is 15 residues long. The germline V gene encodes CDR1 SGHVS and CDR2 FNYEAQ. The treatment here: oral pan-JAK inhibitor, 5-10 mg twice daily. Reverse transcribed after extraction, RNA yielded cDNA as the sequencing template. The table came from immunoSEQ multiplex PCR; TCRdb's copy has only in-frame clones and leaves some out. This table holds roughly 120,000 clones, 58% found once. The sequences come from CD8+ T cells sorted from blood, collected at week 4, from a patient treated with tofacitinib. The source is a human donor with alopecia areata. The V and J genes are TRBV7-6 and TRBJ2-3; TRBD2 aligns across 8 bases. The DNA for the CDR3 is TGTGCCAGCAGCTTAAGCGGGGGTTACACAGATACGCAGTATTTT. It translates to CASSLSGGYTDTQYF.